Given below is one TCR beta chain in context. With 6 bases removed from V and 3 bases from J, the gap between germline ends came to 12 bases. Germline V gene lookup returns CDR1 MGHDK and CDR2 SYGVNS. CDR3 size: 14 residues. The data stem from a study of neurological immune-mediated disorders. Stated time point: longitudinal time-point 3. As for the cDNA, it was generated by 5'RACE with 10-nucleotide random UMIs. Using its own MiXCR run on the 5' RACE reads, TCRdb lists one record per CDR3 protein. The data show 40,000 or so distinct CDR3 sequences, with approximately 13% seen just once and around 10% held by the top ten.

The sample taken for sequencing was PBMCs. The sequence came from a young man in good health. The genes are TRBV25-1 and TRBJ2-1; D may be TRBD1 or TRBD2 (6 bases each). Here the CDR3 DNA reads TGTGCCAGCAGCAGGGGCGGGAACTACAATGAGCAGTTCTTC. Translated, it gives CASSRGGNYNEQFF.